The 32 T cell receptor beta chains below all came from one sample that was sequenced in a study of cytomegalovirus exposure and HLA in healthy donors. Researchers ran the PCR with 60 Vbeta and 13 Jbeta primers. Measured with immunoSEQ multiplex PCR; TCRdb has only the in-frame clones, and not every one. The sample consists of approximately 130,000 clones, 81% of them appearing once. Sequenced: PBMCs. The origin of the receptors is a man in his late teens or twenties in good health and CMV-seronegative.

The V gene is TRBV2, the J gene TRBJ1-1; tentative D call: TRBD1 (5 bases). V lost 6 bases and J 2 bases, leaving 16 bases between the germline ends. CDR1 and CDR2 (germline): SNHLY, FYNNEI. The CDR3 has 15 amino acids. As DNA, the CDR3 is TGTGCCAGCAGAGTCTCAGGAGGGGCAAACACTGAAGCTTTCTTT. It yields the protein CASRVSGGANTEAFF.

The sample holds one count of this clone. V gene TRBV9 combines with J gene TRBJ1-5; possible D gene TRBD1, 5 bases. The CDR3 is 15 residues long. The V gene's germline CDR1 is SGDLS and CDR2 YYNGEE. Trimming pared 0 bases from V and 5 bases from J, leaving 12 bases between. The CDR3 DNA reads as TGTGCCAGCAGCGTAGCTGGGGCCCCTTATCAGCCCCAGCATTTT. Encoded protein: CASSVAGAPYQPQHF.

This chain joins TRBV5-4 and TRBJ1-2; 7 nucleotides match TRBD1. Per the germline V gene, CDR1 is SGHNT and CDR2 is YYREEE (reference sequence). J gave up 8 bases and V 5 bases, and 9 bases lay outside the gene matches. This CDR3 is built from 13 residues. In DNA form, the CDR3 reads TGTGCCAGCAGTCGGGACAGTAGTTCCGGCTACACCTTC. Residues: CASSRDSSSGYTF.

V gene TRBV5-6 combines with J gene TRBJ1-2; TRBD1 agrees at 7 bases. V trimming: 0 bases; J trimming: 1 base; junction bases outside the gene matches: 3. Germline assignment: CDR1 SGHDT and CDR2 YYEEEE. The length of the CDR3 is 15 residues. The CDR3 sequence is CASSLGDSINYGYTF. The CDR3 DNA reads TGTGCCAGCAGCTTGGGGGACAGCATTAACTATGGCTACACCTTC.

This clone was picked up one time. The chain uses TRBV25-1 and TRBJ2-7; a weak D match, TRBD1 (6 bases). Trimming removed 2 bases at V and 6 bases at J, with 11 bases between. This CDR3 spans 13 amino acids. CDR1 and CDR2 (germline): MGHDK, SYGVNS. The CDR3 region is CASSEPNRAEQYF. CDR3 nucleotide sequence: TGTGCCAGCAGTGAACCCAACAGGGCCGAGCAGTACTTC.

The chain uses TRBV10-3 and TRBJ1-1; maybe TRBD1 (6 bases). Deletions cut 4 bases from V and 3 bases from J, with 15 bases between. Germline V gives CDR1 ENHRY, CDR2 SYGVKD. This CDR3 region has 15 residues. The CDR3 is CAISGKLGGDTEAFF. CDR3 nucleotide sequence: TGTGCCATCAGTGGGAAGTTAGGGGGGGACACTGAAGCTTTCTTT.

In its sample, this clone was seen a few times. The CDR3 nucleotides read TGTGCCAGCAGCCCTCGACAGGGCGCCTACGAGCAGTACTTC. Translation gives CASSPRQGAYEQYF. The V and J genes are TRBV5-4 and TRBJ2-7; 7 bases match TRBD1. The V gene's germline CDR1 is SGHNT and CDR2 YYREEE (reference sequence). The CDR3 loop spans 14 amino acids. The V gene end was trimmed by 4 bases and the J gene end by 2 bases; junction bases not matched to a gene: 6.

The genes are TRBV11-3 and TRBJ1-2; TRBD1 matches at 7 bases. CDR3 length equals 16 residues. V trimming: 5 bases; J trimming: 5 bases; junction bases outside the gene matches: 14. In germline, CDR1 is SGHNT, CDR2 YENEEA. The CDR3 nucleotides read TGTGCCAGCAGCAACACTCACGCAGGGGGTAGTTATGGCTACACCTTC. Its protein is CASSNTHAGGSYGYTF.

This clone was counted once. CDR3 DNA sequence: TGCGCCAGCAGCCCGGGACAGGGCTGGGTTACCGGAAACACCATATATTTT. This codes for CASSPGQGWVTGNTIYF. This chain joins TRBV5-1 and TRBJ1-3, with 9 bases matching TRBD1. CDR1 is SGHRS and CDR2 is YFSETQ in the germline V gene. CDR3 length: 17 residues. V lost 4 bases and J lost 4; bases outside the gene matches: 12.

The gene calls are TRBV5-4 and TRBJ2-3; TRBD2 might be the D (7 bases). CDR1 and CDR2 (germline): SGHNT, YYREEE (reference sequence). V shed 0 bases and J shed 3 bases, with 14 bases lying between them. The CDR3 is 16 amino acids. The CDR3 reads CASSLGVAGATDTQYF. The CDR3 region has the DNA TGTGCCAGCAGCTTGGGTGTGGCGGGGGCTACAGATACGCAGTATTTT.

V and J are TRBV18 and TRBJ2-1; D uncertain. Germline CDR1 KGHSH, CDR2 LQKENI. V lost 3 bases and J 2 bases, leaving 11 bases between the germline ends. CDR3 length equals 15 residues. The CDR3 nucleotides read TGTGCCAGCTCACCTTCAGGAAACCCCTACAATGAGCAGTTCTTC. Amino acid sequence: CASSPSGNPYNEQFF.

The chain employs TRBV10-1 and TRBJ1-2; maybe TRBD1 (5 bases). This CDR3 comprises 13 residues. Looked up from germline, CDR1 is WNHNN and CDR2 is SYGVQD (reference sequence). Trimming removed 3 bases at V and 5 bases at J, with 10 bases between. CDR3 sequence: CASSENPGYGYTF. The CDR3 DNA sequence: TGCGCCAGCAGTGAAAATCCAGGGTATGGCTACACCTTC.

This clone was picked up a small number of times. As DNA, the CDR3 is TGTGCCAGCAGCAAATCGGGACAGGGACACCTAAGTGGTGAGCAGTTCTTC. Translated, it gives CASSKSGQGHLSGEQFF. The chain recombines TRBV7-9 with TRBJ2-1; TRBD1 matches at 9 bases. Per germline, CDR1 SEHNR and CDR2 FQNEAQ (reference sequence). CDR3 length: 17 residues. The J segment lost 9 bases and the V segment lost 5 bases, leaving 17 bases of the junction unmatched.

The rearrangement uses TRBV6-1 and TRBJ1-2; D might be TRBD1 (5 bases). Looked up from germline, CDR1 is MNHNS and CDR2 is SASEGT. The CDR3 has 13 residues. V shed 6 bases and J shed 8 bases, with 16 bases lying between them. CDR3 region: CASRDDRSLGYTF. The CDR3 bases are TGTGCCAGCAGGGACGACAGATCTCTAGGCTACACCTTC.

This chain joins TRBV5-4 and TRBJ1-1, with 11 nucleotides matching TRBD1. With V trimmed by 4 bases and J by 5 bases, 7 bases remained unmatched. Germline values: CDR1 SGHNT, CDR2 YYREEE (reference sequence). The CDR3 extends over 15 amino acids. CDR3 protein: CASSPWDRGRTEAFF. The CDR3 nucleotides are TGTGCCAGCAGCCCGTGGGACAGGGGGAGGACTGAAGCTTTCTTT.

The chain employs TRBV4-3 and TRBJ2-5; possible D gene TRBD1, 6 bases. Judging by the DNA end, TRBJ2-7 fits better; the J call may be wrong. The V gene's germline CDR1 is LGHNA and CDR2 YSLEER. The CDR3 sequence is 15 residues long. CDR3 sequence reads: CASSQESQGSYEQYF. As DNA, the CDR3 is TGCGCCAGCAGCCAAGAATCCCAGGGGTCCTACGAGCAGTACTTC.

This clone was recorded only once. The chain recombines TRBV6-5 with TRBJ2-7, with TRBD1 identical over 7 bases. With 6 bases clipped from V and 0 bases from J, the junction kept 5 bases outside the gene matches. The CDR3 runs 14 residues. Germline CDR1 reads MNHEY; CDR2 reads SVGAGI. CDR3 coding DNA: TGTGCCAGCAGAAGGACAGGAAGCTCCTACGAGCAGTACTTC. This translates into CASRRTGSSYEQYF.

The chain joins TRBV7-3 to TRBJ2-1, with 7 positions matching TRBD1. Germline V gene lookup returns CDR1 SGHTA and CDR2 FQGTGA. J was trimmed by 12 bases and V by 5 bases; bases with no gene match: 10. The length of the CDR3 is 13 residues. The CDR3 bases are TGTGCCAGCAGCGCCCAGACAGGGACGAGGCAGTTCTTC. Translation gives CASSAQTGTRQFF.

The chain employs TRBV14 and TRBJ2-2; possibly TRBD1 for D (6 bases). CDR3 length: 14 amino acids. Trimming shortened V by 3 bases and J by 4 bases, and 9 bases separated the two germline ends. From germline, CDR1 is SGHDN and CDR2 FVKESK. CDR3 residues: CASSQGAGTGELFF. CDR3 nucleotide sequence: TGTGCCAGCAGCCAGGGGGCGGGCACCGGGGAGCTGTTTTTT.

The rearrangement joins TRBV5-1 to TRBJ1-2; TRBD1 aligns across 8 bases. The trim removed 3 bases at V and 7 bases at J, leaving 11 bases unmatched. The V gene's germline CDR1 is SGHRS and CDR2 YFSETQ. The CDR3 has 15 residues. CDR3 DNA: TGCGCCAGCAGCTCTCACGACCAGGGGGCAGTTGGCTACACCTTC. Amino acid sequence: CASSSHDQGAVGYTF. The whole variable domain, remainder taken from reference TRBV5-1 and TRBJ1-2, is KAGVTQTPRYLIKTRGQQVTLSCSPISGHRSVSWYQQTPGQGLQFLFEYFSETQRNKGNFPGRFSGRQFSNSRSEMNVSTLELGDSALYLCASSSHDQGAVGYTFGSGTRLTVV.

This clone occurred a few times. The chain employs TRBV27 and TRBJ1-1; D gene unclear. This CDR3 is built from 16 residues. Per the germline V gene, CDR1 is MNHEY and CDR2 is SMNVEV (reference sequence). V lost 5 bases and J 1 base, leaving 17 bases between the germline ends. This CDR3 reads CASSVGMRVRNTEAFF. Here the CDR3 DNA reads TGTGCCAGCAGTGTGGGGATGAGGGTCAGGAACACTGAAGCTTTCTTT.

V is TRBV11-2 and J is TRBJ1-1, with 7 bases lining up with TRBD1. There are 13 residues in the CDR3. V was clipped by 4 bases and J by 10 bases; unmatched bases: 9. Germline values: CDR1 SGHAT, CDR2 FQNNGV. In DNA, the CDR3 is TGTGCCAGCAGCTACAACAGACAGGGAACAGCTTTCTTT. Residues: CASSYNRQGTAFF.

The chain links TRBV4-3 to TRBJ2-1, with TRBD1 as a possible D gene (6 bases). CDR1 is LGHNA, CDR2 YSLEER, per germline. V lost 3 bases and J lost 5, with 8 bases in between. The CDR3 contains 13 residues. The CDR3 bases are TGCGCCAGCAGCCAGGACAGACACAATGAGCAGTTCTTC. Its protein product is CASSQDRHNEQFF.

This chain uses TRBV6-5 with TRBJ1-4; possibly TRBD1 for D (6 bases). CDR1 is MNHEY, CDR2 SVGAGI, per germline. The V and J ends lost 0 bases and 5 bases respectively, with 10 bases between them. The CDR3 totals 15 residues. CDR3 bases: TGTGCCAGCAGTTACTCGGCAGGGGCAAATGAAAAACTGTTTTTT. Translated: CASSYSAGANEKLFF.

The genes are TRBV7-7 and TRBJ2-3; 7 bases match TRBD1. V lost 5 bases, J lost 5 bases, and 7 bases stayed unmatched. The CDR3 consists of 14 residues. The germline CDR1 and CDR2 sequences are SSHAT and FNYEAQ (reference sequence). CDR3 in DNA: TGTGCCAGCAGCCCCAAGGGGGCGGGAGATACGCAGTATTTT. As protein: CASSPKGAGDTQYF. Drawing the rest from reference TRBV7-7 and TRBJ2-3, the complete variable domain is GAGVSQSPRYKVTKRGQDVTLRCDPISSHATLYWYQQALGQGPEFLTYFNYEAQPDKSGLPSDRFSAERPEGSISTLTIQRTEQRDSAMYRCASSPKGAGDTQYFGPGTRLTVL.

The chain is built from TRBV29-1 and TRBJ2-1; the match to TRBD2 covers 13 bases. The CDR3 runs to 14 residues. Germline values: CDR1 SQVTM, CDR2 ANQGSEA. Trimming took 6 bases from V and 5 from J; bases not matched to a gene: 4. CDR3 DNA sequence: TGCAGCGTGGGACTAGCGGGGCTCCACAATGAGCAGTTCTTC. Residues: CSVGLAGLHNEQFF.

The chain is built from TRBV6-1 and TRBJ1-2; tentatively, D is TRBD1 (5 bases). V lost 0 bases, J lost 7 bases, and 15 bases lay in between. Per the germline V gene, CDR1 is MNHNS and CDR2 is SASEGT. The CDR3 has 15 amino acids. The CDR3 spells CASSEAGGVRGGYTF. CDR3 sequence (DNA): TGTGCCAGCAGTGAAGCCGGGGGGGTAAGGGGTGGCTACACCTTC.

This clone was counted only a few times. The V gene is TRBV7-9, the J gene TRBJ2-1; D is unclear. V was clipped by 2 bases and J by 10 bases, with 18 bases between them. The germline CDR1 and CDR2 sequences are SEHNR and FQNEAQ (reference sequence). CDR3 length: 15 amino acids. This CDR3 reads CASSLKGHSIPEQFF. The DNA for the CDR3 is TGTGCCAGCAGCTTAAAAGGCCACAGCATACCGGAGCAGTTCTTC.

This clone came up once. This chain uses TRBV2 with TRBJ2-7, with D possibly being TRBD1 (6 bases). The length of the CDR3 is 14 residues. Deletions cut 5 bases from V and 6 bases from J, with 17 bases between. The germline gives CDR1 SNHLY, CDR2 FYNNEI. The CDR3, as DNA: TGTGCCAGCAGTTTTCAACAGGGAAAAGGCGAGCAGTACTTC. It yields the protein CASSFQQGKGEQYF.

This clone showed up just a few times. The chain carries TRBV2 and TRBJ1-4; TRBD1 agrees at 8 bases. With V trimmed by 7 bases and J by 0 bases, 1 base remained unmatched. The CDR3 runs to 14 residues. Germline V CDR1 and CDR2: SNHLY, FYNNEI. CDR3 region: CASTDRATNEKLFF. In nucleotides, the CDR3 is TGTGCCAGCACGGACAGGGCAACTAATGAAAAACTGTTTTTT.

The DNA for the CDR3 is TGTGCCAGCAGCGTTACAGGGATGGTGGCCGGGGAGCTGTTTTTT. This gives the protein CASSVTGMVAGELFF. V is TRBV9 and J is TRBJ2-2, with D possibly being TRBD1 (6 bases). Germline loops: CDR1 SGDLS, CDR2 YYNGEE. The CDR3 length is 15 residues. V was trimmed by 2 bases and J by 6 bases, leaving 14 bases between them. Combining the CDR3 with reference TRBV9 and TRBJ2-2 gives the whole variable domain DSGVTQTPKHLITATGQRVTLRCSPRSGDLSVYWYQQSLDQGLQFLIQYYNGEERAKGNILERFSAQQFPDLHSELNLSSLELGDSALYFCASSVTGMVAGELFFGEGSRLTVL.

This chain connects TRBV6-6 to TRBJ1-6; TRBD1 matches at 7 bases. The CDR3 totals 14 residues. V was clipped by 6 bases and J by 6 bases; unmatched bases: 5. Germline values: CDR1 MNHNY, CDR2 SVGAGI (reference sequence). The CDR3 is CASSRTGPNSPLHF. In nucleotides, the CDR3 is TGTGCCAGCAGCCGGACAGGCCCTAATTCACCCCTCCACTTT.